This T cell receptor beta chain stems from a study of T-cell memory formation after mild COVID-19. Study-level points and caveats: The pre-infection memory compartment contained some responding clones, suggesting cross-reactive memory joined.

This CDR3 is 16 amino acids long. As for this clonotype: Its target is not known.

TCRdb recomputed calls from the 5' RACE reads with MiXCR, one row per CDR3 protein. The profile shows around 430,000 distinct CDR3 sequences, 15% to 20% of them singletons. The specimen was PBMCs or a T cell subset sorted from them (not recorded which). The chain recombines TRBV21-1 with TRBJ2-1; the DNA was not compared with TRBD2, the D call given in the table. TRBV21-1 has pseudogene status. The receptor's source is a man between 18 and 35 years old who had mild COVID-19 (a few samples of this study predate the infection). Cell type and time point are not known. This CDR3 reads CASSPWGVTLANEQFF. CDR3 in DNA: TGTGCCAGCAGCCCCTGGGGGGTGACGCTAGCAAATGAGCAGTTCTTC.